This T cell receptor (beta chain) stems from a study of T cell responses to AZD1222 COVID-19 vaccine. Using immunoSEQ multiplex PCR, the repertoire was profiled, and TCRdb retains in-frame clones only, with some absent. The sample carries 18,000 or so clones, 89% recorded once. V shed 5 bases, J shed 0 bases, and the junction held 4 bases outside the gene matches. This CDR3 spans 15 amino acids. CDR1 and CDR2 from the germline V gene are SGHAT and FQNNGV. Study outcomes and limitations: Clonal diversity was possibly underestimated; the donors were predominantly white British and more often female. As reported, nearly half of all spike-specific TCRs target variant regions that are unmutated. The breadth and depth of Spike-specific TCRs increased once two AZD1222 doses had been given. Repertoires in all cases were sampled only once the peak T cell response had passed.

This clone has just one count. Antigen: not known. V usage is TRBV11-2 and J usage is TRBJ2-3, with TRBD1 matching over 8 bases. Source: peripheral blood, taken 28 days after the second AZD1222 dose. This clonotype was sampled from an adult who received the AZD1222 COVID-19 vaccine. For the CDR3, the DNA is TGTGCCAGCAGCCAGGGACAGGCTAGCACAGATACGCAGTATTTT. It codes for CASSQGQASTDTQYF.